These T cell receptor beta chains were read from a single sample in a study of blood T cell repertoires in COVID-19. TCRdb keeps only in-frame clones here, not all; method: immunoSEQ multiplex PCR. The sample consists of over 200,000 clones, over 75% of them appearing once. Sequencing was done on a sample of peripheral blood. The receptors were gathered from a human donor in a cohort sampled during active COVID-19. Each CDR3 is given with its conserved first and last residue. The D gene is left open where the match is weak. Rows may omit the clone size; those that give it use once, few, many or a size class.

D | length | J | V | size | DNA | CDR3
NA | 13 | TRBJ1-1 | TRBV7-6 | NA | TGTGCCAGCAGCTGGAAGCCGGGGACTGAAGCTTTCTTT | CASSWKPGTEAFF
NA | 14 | TRBJ1-2 | TRBV6-5 | NA | TGTGCCAGCAGTACTGCAGGGGCCGTCTATGGCTACACCTTC | CASSTAGAVYGYTF
TRBD1 | 15 | TRBJ1-3 | TRBV4-3 | NA | TGCGCCAGCAGCCTTACCCAGGGGGCGGGAAACACCATATATTTT | CASSLTQGAGNTIYF
TRBD1 | 15 | TRBJ1-2 | TRBV28 | NA | TGTGCCAGCAGACCAACAGGGGTTGGAAACTATGGCTACACCTTC | CASRPTGVGNYGYTF
NA | 17 | TRBJ2-3 | TRBV4-3 | NA | TGCGCCAGCAGCCAAGATAACGGGATCGAGCATAGAGATACGCAGTATTTT | CASSQDNGIEHRDTQYF
TRBD1 | 15 | TRBJ1-6 | TRBV27 | NA | TGTGCCAGCAGTCCGCCGGGACAGGGGAATTCACCCCTCCACTTT | CASSPPGQGNSPLHF
TRBD2 | 14 | TRBJ2-7 | TRBV7-2 | NA | TGTGCCAGCAGCCCGGGACTAGCGGGGAACGAGCAGTACTTC | CASSPGLAGNEQYF
NA | 15 | TRBJ1-1 | TRBV4-1 | NA | TGCGCCAGCAGCCAAGATCGGGAGGGAGGGACTGAAGCTTTCTTT | CASSQDREGGTEAFF
NA | 11 | TRBJ2-7 | TRBV28 | NA | TGTGCCGCCGCACAGGGAATCGAGCAGTACTTC | CAAAQGIEQYF
NA | 17 | TRBJ2-7 | TRBV27 | NA | TGTGCCAGCAGTTTATCTAGTCCCACCTTCCGGTCCTACGAGCAGTACTTC | CASSLSSPTFRSYEQYF
NA | 13 | TRBJ1-2 | TRBV29-1 | NA | TGCAGCGTTGTGTTGGTAGGGGGAGTTAATGTAGGCTTC | CSVVLVGGVNVGF
NA | 14 | TRBJ2-2 | TRBV4-2 | NA | TGTGCCAGCAGCCTAGGGGGTGGTACCGGGGAGCTGTTTTTT | CASSLGGGTGELFF
TRBD1 | 13 | TRBJ1-2 | TRBV9 | NA | TGTGCCAGCAGCGCCGGACAGGGTCTAGGCTACACCTTC | CASSAGQGLGYTF
NA | 12 | TRBJ2-5 | TRBV2 | NA | TGTGCCAGCAGTGATAGTCTGGGGCCCCAGTACTTC | CASSDSLGPQYF
NA | 15 | TRBJ1-3 | TRBV10-3 | NA | TGTGCCATCAGTTTGGGGCACCGCTCTGGAAACACCATATATTTT | CAISLGHRSGNTIYF
TRBD1 | 16 | TRBJ2-2 | TRBV18 | NA | TGTGCCAGCTCACCGACAGGGGGCGGAAGCGCCGGGGAGCTGTTTTTT | CASSPTGGGSAGELFF
NA | 14 | TRBJ1-2 | TRBV5-1 | NA | TGCGCCAGCAGCTTGGACCAGGCTAACTATGGCTACACCTTC | CASSLDQANYGYTF
NA | 15 | TRBJ2-7 | TRBV28 | NA | TGTGCCAGCAGTGCCTCCGCAGGGTTTTCCTACGAGCAGTACTTC | CASSASAGFSYEQYF
NA | 17 | TRBJ1-2 | TRBV18 | once | TGTGCCAGCTCCCGCGGAGGCTCTAGTCAGGCTAACTATGGCTACACCTTC | CASSRGGSSQANYGYTF
NA | 13 | TRBJ2-5 | TRBV2 | NA | TGTGCCAGCAGTGAAACTAGAATAGAGACCCAGTACTTC | CASSETRIETQYF
TRBD2 | 16 | TRBJ2-7 | TRBV6-1 | NA | TGTGCCAGCAGTGAAGAGAGGCTAGCGGGGGGGGGCGAGCAGTACTTC | CASSEERLAGGGEQYF
NA | 14 | TRBJ2-7 | TRBV28 | NA | TGTGCCAGCAGAACGGTATCACCAGGCTACGAGCAGTACTTC | CASRTVSPGYEQYF
NA | 14 | TRBJ1-1 | TRBV6-4 | NA | TGTGCCAGCAGTGAGATTTACGGGAACACTGAAGCTTTCTTT | CASSEIYGNTEAFF
NA | 13 | TRBJ1-1 | TRBV30 | NA | TGTGCCTGGAGTGTACGAGCGAACACTGAAGCTTTCTTT | CAWSVRANTEAFF
NA | 14 | TRBJ1-1 | TRBV28 | NA | TGTGCCAGCAGTTTAGGGGAGGGGAACACTGAAGCTTTCTTT | CASSLGEGNTEAFF
NA | 15 | TRBJ1-1 | TRBV6-5 | NA | TGTGCCAGCACCAACGGTGGCGGCATGAACACTGAAGCTTTCTTT | CASTNGGGMNTEAFF
NA | 13 | TRBJ2-7 | TRBV27 | NA | TGTGCCAGCAGACCGGCAGGGTCCGGGGAGCAGTACTTC | CASRPAGSGEQYF
NA | 13 | TRBJ1-6 | TRBV30 | once | TGTGCCTGGAGACTCATTCCTAATTCACCCCTCCACTTT | CAWRLIPNSPLHF
NA | 13 | TRBJ1-1 | TRBV7-2 | NA | TGTGCCAGCTGTCGCGGTATGAACACTGAAGCTTTCTTT | CASCRGMNTEAFF
TRBD1 | 14 | TRBJ1-1 | TRBV28 | NA | TGTGCCAGCAGTTTCCCCGGACAGGGAGTAAGAGCTTTCTTT | CASSFPGQGVRAFF
TRBD1 | 14 | TRBJ1-2 | TRBV6-2/TRBV6-3 | NA | TGTGCCAGCAGTTACCAGGCAGGGGGCCATGGCTACACCTTC | CASSYQAGGHGYTF
NA | 11 | TRBJ1-4 | TRBV12-3/TRBV12-4 | NA | TGTGCCAGCAGTCAGAATGAAAAACTGTTTTTT | CASSQNEKLFF
NA | 14 | TRBJ2-7 | TRBV6-6 | once | TGTGCCAGCAGTTACGCAGGGGCCGGATACGAGCAGTACTTC | CASSYAGAGYEQYF
NA | 13 | TRBJ1-1 | TRBV3-1/TRBV3-2 | NA | TGTGCCAGCACCTTAGCAGAGAACACTGAAGCTTTCTTT | CASTLAENTEAFF
TRBD1 | 15 | TRBJ1-4 | TRBV7-9 | NA | TGTGCCAGCAGCTCCAGGACAGGGGTTTATGAAAAACTGTTTTTT | CASSSRTGVYEKLFF
NA | 11 | TRBJ1-5 | TRBV28 | NA | TGTGCCAGCAGTGTAATTGAGCCCCAGCATTTT | CASSVIEPQHF
NA | 17 | TRBJ1-6 | TRBV25-1 | few | TGTGCCAGCAGTGAGGGGCAAGGCCGAACCGGGAATTCACCCCTCCACTTT | CASSEGQGRTGNSPLHF
TRBD1 | 12 | TRBJ2-7 | TRBV30 | NA | TGTGCCTGGGGACAGGGTAGGGACGAGCAGTACTTC | CAWGQGRDEQYF
TRBD1 | 14 | TRBJ2-7 | TRBV10-3 | NA | TGTGCCATCAGTCCGGGACAGGGGAGCTACGAGCAGTACTTC | CAISPGQGSYEQYF
NA | 14 | TRBJ2-2 | TRBV10-3 | NA | TGTGCCGCCCGGGGGGCAGTAAACACCGGGGAGCTGTTTTTT | CAARGAVNTGELFF
NA | 14 | TRBJ2-7 | TRBV14 | NA | TGTGCCAGCAGCCAAGGGGGATGGGGGGACGAGCAGTACTTC | CASSQGGWGDEQYF
TRBD2 | 15 | TRBJ2-7 | TRBV5-6 | NA | TGTGCCAGCAGCATTGGAGCGGGATCCTCCTACGAGCAGTACTTC | CASSIGAGSSYEQYF
TRBD2 | 16 | TRBJ2-7 | TRBV28 | NA | TGTGCCAGCAGTTTTATTACGGGGGGGTCGTCCTACGAGCAGTACTTC | CASSFITGGSSYEQYF
TRBD1 | 17 | TRBJ1-1 | TRBV18 | NA | TGTGCCAGCTCACCACTCGCCTGGACAGGGCCCAACACTGAAGCTTTCTTT | CASSPLAWTGPNTEAFF
NA | 13 | TRBJ1-4 | TRBV6-2/TRBV6-3 | once | TGTGCCAGCAGTTACGAGGGAAATGAAAAACTGTTTTTT | CASSYEGNEKLFF
NA | 15 | TRBJ1-3 | TRBV9 | once | TGTGCCAGCAGCGTCCGAACAGGGTACGGAAACACCATATATTTT | CASSVRTGYGNTIYF
NA | 15 | TRBJ1-2 | TRBV4-1 | NA | TGCGCCAGCAGCCAAGATACAGTGGTAGTCTATGGCTACACCTTC | CASSQDTVVVYGYTF
TRBD1 | 13 | TRBJ1-2 | TRBV30 | few | TGTGCCTGGAGTGTACAGGGGGCCAGCGGCTACACCTTC | CAWSVQGASGYTF
NA | 13 | TRBJ2-7 | TRBV6-5 | NA | TGTGCCAGCAGTTACTCCGGGACCTACGAGCAGTACTTC | CASSYSGTYEQYF
NA | 14 | TRBJ1-1 | TRBV5-1 | once | TGCGCCAGCAGATTTGCAGGGGACGGCACTGAAGCTTTCTTT | CASRFAGDGTEAFF
NA | 13 | TRBJ1-2 | TRBV5-1 | NA | TGCGCCAGCAGCTTGGGACAGAGTTATGGCTACACCTTC | CASSLGQSYGYTF
TRBD1 | 20 | TRBJ1-2 | TRBV5-1 | NA | TGCGCCAGCAGCTTTCGCCCCACTCCGGGACAGGGCCCCGGGAACTATGGCTACACCTTC | CASSFRPTPGQGPGNYGYTF